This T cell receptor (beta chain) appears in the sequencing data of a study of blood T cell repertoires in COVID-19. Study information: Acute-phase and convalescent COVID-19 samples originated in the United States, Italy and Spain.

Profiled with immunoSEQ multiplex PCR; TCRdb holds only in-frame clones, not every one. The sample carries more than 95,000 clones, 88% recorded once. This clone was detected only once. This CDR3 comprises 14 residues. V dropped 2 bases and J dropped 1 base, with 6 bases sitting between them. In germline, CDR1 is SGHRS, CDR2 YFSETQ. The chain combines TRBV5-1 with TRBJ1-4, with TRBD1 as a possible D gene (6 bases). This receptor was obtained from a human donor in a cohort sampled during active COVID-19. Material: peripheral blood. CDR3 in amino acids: CASSLQGTNEKLFF. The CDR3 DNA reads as TGCGCCAGCAGCTTACAGGGAACTAATGAAAAACTGTTTTTT.